This TCR beta chain is from a study of CD8 T cells in ankylosing spondylitis (dated by TCRdb to about 2017). Some background on the complete study: The study profiled T cell receptor beta repertoires in healthy donors and ankylosing spondylitis patients to find disease-linked TCR variants. The full study cohort comprised around 25 ankylosing spondylitis patients and about a hundred healthy donors. Peripheral blood samples were taken, and synovial fluid was additionally collected from ankylosing spondylitis patients.

Broad study findings and their caveats: Some TCR beta motif variants had previously been reported in synovial fluid and blood of reactive arthritis patients, which suggested common disease-initiation mechanisms. Significant enrichment of the disease-linked clones was reported in matched synovial fluid samples from ankylosing spondylitis patients. The disease-linked clones showed a CD8+ phenotype and occurred at relatively low frequencies in peripheral blood. A TCR beta motif of fewer than 10 highly homologous amino acid variants appeared characteristic of blood from ankylosing spondylitis patients.

Instrument on record: Illumina HiSeq 2500. Quantitative 5'-RACE with molecular barcodes was the method used to prepare the TCR beta libraries. Concerning the study's data processing: To identify disease-linked TCR variants, a new computational method was used, one built on a probabilistic model of VDJ rearrangement. The public reads were run again by TCRdb, first through fastp at Q25 and then through MiXCR, and only productive beta chains were kept. Each record represents a unique CDR3 protein, reported with the most common genes and DNA among its rows. The V and J calls here are based on TCRdb, not the publication. Within this sample are roughly 670,000 distinct CDR3 sequences, with 15% to 20% of them counted one time only. The top ten hold over 15% of the sample. There are 15 amino acids in the CDR3, from cysteine to phenylalanine inclusive. Kept here is only the CDR3 DNA, which spans 45 bases and is read in frame from base 1. V and J are trimmed by 0 bases and 2 bases, and the gene matches miss 4 bases of the junction. Reading the germline V gene gives CDR1 SGDLS and CDR2 YYNGEE.

Comments on this clonotype: The antigen it recognizes is unknown. Qualities for individual bases were not recorded, and no much larger clone is one base off.

This clonotype was sampled from a male donor with ankylosing spondylitis. Sequenced sample: blood, either unsorted or a sorted T cell fraction (not recorded which). The V and J segments used are TRBV9 and TRBJ1-1, and TRBD1 aligns with 7 junction nucleotides. The CDR3 region reads CASSVATGTNTEAFF. The DNA is as follows: TGTGCCAGCAGCGTAGCGACAGGGACCAACACTGAAGCTTTCTTT.